A selection of T cell receptor beta chains follows, all from one sample in a study of T cell responses to AZD1222 COVID-19 vaccine. Using immunoSEQ multiplex PCR, the repertoire was profiled, and TCRdb retains in-frame clones only, with some absent. This repertoire shows about 100,000 clones, over 80% found once; its top ten account for 7.5% to 9.5%. The sequenced sample was peripheral blood, obtained 28 days after the second AZD1222 dose. The source is an adult who received the AZD1222 COVID-19 vaccine. Each CDR3 is given with its conserved first and last residue. Each record gives: CDR3 DNA, CDR3 protein, clone size, V gene, J gene, D gene. The D gene is left open where the match is weak. Not all rows give a size; the values are once, few, many and, for expanded clones, a class.

cdr3_nt: TGTGCCAGCAGCTCCTCCGGGACAGGGGTCAGCGAGCAGTACTTC
cdr3_aa: CASSSSGTGVSEQYF
clone_size: NA
v_call: TRBV7-9
j_call: TRBJ2-7
d_call: TRBD1

cdr3_nt: TGTGCCAGCAGCGCTAGGGGGAGTATCGGCACCGGGGAGCTGTTTTTT
cdr3_aa: CASSARGSIGTGELFF
clone_size: NA
v_call: TRBV3-1/TRBV3-2
j_call: TRBJ2-2
d_call: NA

cdr3_nt: TGTGCCAGCACCACTGGGCAGGGTTCTGGCTACACCTTC
cdr3_aa: CASTTGQGSGYTF
clone_size: NA
v_call: TRBV18
j_call: TRBJ1-2
d_call: NA

cdr3_nt: TGTGCCAGCAGCCAAGAAACCGGGACAGCCTACGAGCAGTACTTC
cdr3_aa: CASSQETGTAYEQYF
clone_size: NA
v_call: TRBV14
j_call: TRBJ2-7
d_call: TRBD1

cdr3_nt: TGTGCCAGCAGCGTAGGTTATAGCGCGAGCACAGATACGCAGTATTTT
cdr3_aa: CASSVGYSASTDTQYF
clone_size: once
v_call: TRBV9
j_call: TRBJ2-3
d_call: NA

cdr3_nt: TGCAGCGTTGAGGGGGGAGCAGGGGACACAGATACGCAGTATTTT
cdr3_aa: CSVEGGAGDTDTQYF
clone_size: NA
v_call: TRBV29-1
j_call: TRBJ2-3
d_call: NA

cdr3_nt: TGTGCCAGCTCACCTGACTATGGCTACACCTTC
cdr3_aa: CASSPDYGYTF
clone_size: NA
v_call: TRBV18
j_call: TRBJ1-2
d_call: NA

cdr3_nt: TGTGCCAGCAGCTTAAAGCGGGGGGCCTCTGAGCAGTTCTTC
cdr3_aa: CASSLKRGASEQFF
clone_size: NA
v_call: TRBV11-3
j_call: TRBJ2-1
d_call: TRBD2

cdr3_nt: TGTGCCAGCAGCTTCGGCAGGGTGGGCTCTGGGGCCAACGTCCTGACTTTC
cdr3_aa: CASSFGRVGSGANVLTF
clone_size: NA
v_call: TRBV7-3
j_call: TRBJ2-6
d_call: NA

cdr3_nt: TGTGCCAGCAGCCCCCTTACGGGGGGCGGGGAGCTGTTTTTT
cdr3_aa: CASSPLTGGGELFF
clone_size: NA
v_call: TRBV3-1/TRBV3-2
j_call: TRBJ2-2
d_call: TRBD2

cdr3_nt: TGTGCCAGCAGCCCCACAGGGGCAACTAATGAAAAACTGTTTTTT
cdr3_aa: CASSPTGATNEKLFF
clone_size: NA
v_call: TRBV7-3
j_call: TRBJ1-4
d_call: TRBD1

cdr3_nt: TGCGCCAGCAGCCCGCGCGACCTAGTAGGGAGGAATGAGCAGTTCTTC
cdr3_aa: CASSPRDLVGRNEQFF
clone_size: NA
v_call: TRBV4-3
j_call: TRBJ2-1
d_call: NA

cdr3_nt: TGTGCCAGCAGACCTTCGACGAACACTGAAGCTTTCTTT
cdr3_aa: CASRPSTNTEAFF
clone_size: NA
v_call: TRBV27
j_call: TRBJ1-1
d_call: NA

cdr3_nt: TGTGCCAGCAGCCAAGGAGGGGAGACCCAGTACTTC
cdr3_aa: CASSQGGETQYF
clone_size: NA
v_call: TRBV4-2
j_call: TRBJ2-5
d_call: NA

cdr3_nt: TGTGCCAGCAGGTCCGGGAACACTGAAGCTTTCTTT
cdr3_aa: CASRSGNTEAFF
clone_size: once
v_call: TRBV6-5
j_call: TRBJ1-1
d_call: NA

cdr3_nt: TGTGCCAGCGGACCGAACAAAAACATTCAGTACTTC
cdr3_aa: CASGPNKNIQYF
clone_size: once
v_call: TRBV2
j_call: TRBJ2-4
d_call: NA